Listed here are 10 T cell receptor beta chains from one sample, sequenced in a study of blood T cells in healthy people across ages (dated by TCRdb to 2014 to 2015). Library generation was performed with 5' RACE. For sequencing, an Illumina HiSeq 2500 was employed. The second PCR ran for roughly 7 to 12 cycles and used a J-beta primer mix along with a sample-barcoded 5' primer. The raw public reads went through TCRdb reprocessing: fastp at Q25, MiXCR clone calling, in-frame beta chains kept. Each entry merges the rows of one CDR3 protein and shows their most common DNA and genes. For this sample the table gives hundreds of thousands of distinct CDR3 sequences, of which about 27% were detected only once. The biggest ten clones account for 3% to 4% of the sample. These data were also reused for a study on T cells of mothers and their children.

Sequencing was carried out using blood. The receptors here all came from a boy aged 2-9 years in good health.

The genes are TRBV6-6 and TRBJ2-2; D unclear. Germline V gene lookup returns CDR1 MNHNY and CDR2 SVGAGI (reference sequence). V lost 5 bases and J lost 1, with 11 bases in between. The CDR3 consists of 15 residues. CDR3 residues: CASSKQRQNTGELFF. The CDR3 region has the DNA TGTGCCAGCAGTAAACAACGACAGAACACCGGGGAGCTGTTTTTT.

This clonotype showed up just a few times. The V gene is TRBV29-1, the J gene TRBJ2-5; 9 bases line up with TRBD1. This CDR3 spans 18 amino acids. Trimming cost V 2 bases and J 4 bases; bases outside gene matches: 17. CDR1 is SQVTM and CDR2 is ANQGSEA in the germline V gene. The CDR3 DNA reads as TGCAGCGTTGAAATGCTAGGGTGGGACAGGGACCTGCGAGAGACCCAGTACTTC. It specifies CSVEMLGWDRDLRETQYF.

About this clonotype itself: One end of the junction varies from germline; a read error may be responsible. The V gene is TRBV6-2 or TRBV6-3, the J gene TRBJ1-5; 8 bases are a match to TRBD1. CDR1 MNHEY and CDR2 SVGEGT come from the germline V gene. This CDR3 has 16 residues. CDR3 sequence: CASSPYRGGGIQPRHF. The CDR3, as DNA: TGTGCCAGCAGCCCCTACAGGGGGGGCGGCATTCAGCCCCGGCATTTT.

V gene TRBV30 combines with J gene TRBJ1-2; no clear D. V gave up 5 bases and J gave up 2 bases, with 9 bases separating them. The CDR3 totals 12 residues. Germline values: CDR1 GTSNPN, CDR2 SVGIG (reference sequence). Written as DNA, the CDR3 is TGTGCCTGGTATCCGGTGAACTATGGCTACACCTTC. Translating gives CAWYPVNYGYTF.

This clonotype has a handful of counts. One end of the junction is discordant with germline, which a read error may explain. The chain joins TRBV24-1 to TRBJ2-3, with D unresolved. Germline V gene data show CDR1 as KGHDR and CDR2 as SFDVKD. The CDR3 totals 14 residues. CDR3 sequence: CVTSTDGLPDTQYF. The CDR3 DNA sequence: TGTGTCACCTCAACAGATGGCCTCCCAGATACGCAGTATTTT.

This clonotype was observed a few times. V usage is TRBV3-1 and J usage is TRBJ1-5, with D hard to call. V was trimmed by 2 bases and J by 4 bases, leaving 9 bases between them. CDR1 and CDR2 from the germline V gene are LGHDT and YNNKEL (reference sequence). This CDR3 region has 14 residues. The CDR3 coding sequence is TGTGCCAGCAGCCAATCCCCCCGGAATCAGCCCCAGCATTTT. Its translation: CASSQSPRNQPQHF.

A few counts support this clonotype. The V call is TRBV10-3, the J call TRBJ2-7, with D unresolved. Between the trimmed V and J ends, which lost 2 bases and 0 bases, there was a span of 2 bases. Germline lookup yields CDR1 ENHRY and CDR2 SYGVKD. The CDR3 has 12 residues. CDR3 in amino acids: CAISENSYEQYF. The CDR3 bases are TGTGCCATCAGTGAGAACTCCTACGAGCAGTACTTC.

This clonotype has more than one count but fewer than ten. CDR3 DNA sequence: TGCAGCACCTCCAAGGGGGTCGGAGAAGCTTTCTTT. Translating it yields CSTSKGVGEAFF. This chain joins TRBV29-1 and TRBJ1-1; D is possibly TRBD1 (6 bases). Trimming pared 8 bases from V and 8 bases from J, leaving 18 bases between. The CDR3 loop spans 12 amino acids. Germline lookup yields CDR1 SQVTM and CDR2 ANQGSEA.

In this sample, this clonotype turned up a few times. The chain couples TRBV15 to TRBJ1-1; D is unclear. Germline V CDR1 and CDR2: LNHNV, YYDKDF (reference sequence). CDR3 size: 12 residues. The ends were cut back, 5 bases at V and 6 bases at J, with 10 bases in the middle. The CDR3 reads CATSFRASEAFF. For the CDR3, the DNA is TGTGCCACCAGCTTTCGAGCATCTGAAGCTTTCTTT.

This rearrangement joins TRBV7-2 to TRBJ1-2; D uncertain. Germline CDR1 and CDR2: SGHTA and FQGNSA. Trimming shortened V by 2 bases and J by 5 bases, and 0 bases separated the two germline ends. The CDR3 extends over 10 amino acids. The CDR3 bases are TGTGCCAGCAGCTTATATGGCTACACCTTC. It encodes CASSLYGYTF.